The 11 T cell receptor beta chains listed next were all sequenced from one sample in a study of blood T cell repertoires in COVID-19. Here immunoSEQ multiplex PCR was the method, and the copy in TCRdb shows in-frame clones only, minus some. The sample shows around 250,000 clones, more than 70% of them seen only once. Source material: peripheral blood. These receptors were collected from a woman aged 80 or older with COVID-19, enrolled during active disease.

The rearrangement links TRBV14 to TRBJ2-1; TRBD1 matches 10 bases. V lost 0 bases and J lost 8; bases outside the gene matches: 7. This CDR3 has 16 amino acids. Germline values: CDR1 SGHDN, CDR2 FVKESK. The CDR3 region is CASSQDPGQGPYEQFF. CDR3 in DNA: TGTGCCAGCAGCCAAGATCCGGGACAGGGGCCCTATGAGCAGTTCTTC.

This clone was detected only once. This chain joins TRBV21-1 and TRBJ2-6; the D call TRBD1 from the table was never checked on the DNA. TRBV21-1 is classified as a pseudogene. CDR3 size: 18 residues. As DNA, the CDR3 is TGTGCCAGCAGCAAAGGAATCGCAGGAAGGTCTGGGGCCAACGTCCTGACTTTC. It encodes CASSKGIAGRSGANVLTF.

The V call is TRBV2, the J call TRBJ2-5, with D tentatively TRBD1 (6 bases). CDR1 is SNHLY, CDR2 FYNNEI, per germline. Trimming stripped 7 bases from V and 5 bases from J, with 14 bases between. The length of the CDR3 is 13 residues. This CDR3 is CASTTGLGETQYF. The CDR3 bases are TGTGCCAGCACAACAGGGCTTGGCGAGACCCAGTACTTC. Looking up the rest from reference TRBV2 and TRBJ2-5 gives the full variable domain: EPEVTQTPSHQVTQMGQEVILRCVPISNHLYFYWYRQILGQKVEFLVSFYNNEISEKSEIFDDQFSVERPDGSNFTLKIRSTKLEDSAMYFCASTTGLGETQYFGPGTRLLVL.

This clone was recorded once. The J gene is TRBJ2-1, the V gene TRBV28; the D gene is possibly TRBD1 (6 bases). The V gene's germline CDR1 is MDHEN and CDR2 SYDVKM. The CDR3 extends over 16 amino acids. V was trimmed by 8 bases and J by 4 bases, leaving 21 bases between them. This CDR3 reads CASGPLTRGQYNEQFF. As DNA, the CDR3 is TGTGCCAGCGGGCCCCTGACGAGGGGACAATACAATGAGCAGTTCTTC.

J is TRBJ2-5 and V is TRBV5-1; 8 bases fit TRBD1. With 3 bases clipped from V and 5 bases from J, the junction kept 6 bases outside the gene matches. Germline V gene data show CDR1 as SGHRS and CDR2 as YFSETQ. The CDR3 contains 14 residues. The CDR3 region is CASSSQGDRETQYF. The CDR3 bases are TGCGCCAGCAGCTCACAGGGGGACCGGGAGACCCAGTACTTC.

The rearrangement links TRBV2 to TRBJ1-1; the D gene is possibly TRBD1 (6 bases). The CDR3 totals 13 residues. CDR1 SNHLY and CDR2 FYNNEI come from the germline V gene. The V gene lost 6 bases and the J gene lost 8 bases, with 16 bases spanning the gap. For the CDR3, the DNA is TGTGCCAGCAGGTTAGGGGGAGGGCTAGAAGCTTTCTTT. It yields the protein CASRLGGGLEAFF.

This chain links TRBV19 with TRBJ1-1, with D uncertain. V was shortened by 5 bases and J by 5 bases, with 18 bases between the two germline ends. The germline CDR1 and CDR2 sequences are LNHDA and SQIVND (reference sequence). The CDR3 totals 15 residues. CDR3 protein: CASSSQVLGLTEAFF. Here the CDR3 DNA reads TGTGCCAGTAGTTCCCAGGTCCTTGGGCTTACTGAAGCTTTCTTT.

V and J are TRBV3-1 (or the pseudogene TRBV3-2) and TRBJ1-1, with D possibly TRBD1 on 5 matching bases. Germline V CDR1 and CDR2: LGHDT, YNNKEL (reference sequence). Deletions cut 6 bases from V and 0 bases from J, with 11 bases between. The CDR3 loop spans 14 amino acids. Here the CDR3 DNA reads TGTGCCAGCAGACCGGACACTATGAACACTGAAGCTTTCTTT. Translating gives CASRPDTMNTEAFF.

V is TRBV6-5 and J is TRBJ1-3, with D perhaps TRBD1 (5 bases). The CDR3 loop spans 13 amino acids. The ends were cut back, 6 bases at V and 7 bases at J, with 13 bases in the middle. Germline V gene data show CDR1 as MNHEY and CDR2 as SVGAGI. DNA for the CDR3: TGTGCCAGCAGACCCTACGCAGGGAACACCATATATTTT. Its protein product is CASRPYAGNTIYF.

This clone was seen just once. The chain combines TRBV19 with TRBJ2-7, with 7 bases lining up with TRBD1. Unmatched junction bases numbered 8, after V lost 3 bases and J lost 3 bases. The CDR3 runs to 15 residues. Germline V CDR1 and CDR2: LNHDA, SQIVND (reference sequence). The CDR3 nucleotides are TGTGCCAGTAGTATGGGGACAGCCTCTTACTACGAGCAGTACTTC. As protein: CASSMGTASYYEQYF.

The chain links TRBV6-2 or TRBV6-3 to TRBJ2-5, with 9 bases that match TRBD2. The V gene end was trimmed by 5 bases and the J gene end by 5 bases; junction bases not matched to a gene: 6. The CDR3 has 14 residues. The V gene's germline CDR1 is MNHEY and CDR2 SVGEGT. CDR3 sequence reads: CASSLSGGGETQYF. For the CDR3, the DNA is TGTGCCAGCAGTCTTAGCGGGGGAGGGGAGACCCAGTACTTC.